This T cell receptor beta chain was sequenced in a study of blood T cell repertoires in COVID-19. Across the whole study: Sources were T cells, B-cell-depleted T cells, or PBMCs; the material itself was cDNA or gDNA.

The assay was immunoSEQ multiplex PCR, and TCRdb's table has in-frame clones only and misses some. The sample contains 150,000 to 200,000 clones, roughly 80% of which appear only once. The clonotype originates from a man between 45 and 60 years old who had recovered from COVID-19. The sample comprised PBMCs or T cells enriched from blood (not recorded which).

Written as DNA, the CDR3 is TGTGCTAGCGAAACCCTAGGCCAAGAGACCCAGTACTTC. It encodes CASETLGQETQYF. The chain combines TRBV12-5 with TRBJ2-5; D is uncertain. Between the trimmed V and J ends, which lost 9 bases and 1 base, there was a span of 12 bases. Germline V CDR1 and CDR2: LGHNT, FRNRAP. The CDR3 length is 13 residues.